This T cell receptor beta chain came from a study of T cell clones after liver transplantation. Sorting of unstimulated PBMCs yielded separate CD3+CD4+ and CD3+CD8+ fractions. In germline, CDR1 is MNHEY, CDR2 SVGAGI. V lost 4 bases and J 7 bases, leaving 8 bases between the germline ends. The CDR3 consists of 11 residues. TCRdb keeps only in-frame clones here, not all; method: immunoSEQ multiplex PCR. The table lists tens of thousands of clones, roughly nine tenths of them singletons. This receptor was obtained from a human donor who received a liver transplant. The chain uses TRBV6-5 and TRBJ2-7, with D unresolved. Sequenced material: CD4+ T cells from blood, taken before liver transplant. The CDR3 protein is CASSSGPEQYF. CDR3 DNA: TGTGCCAGCAGTTCCGGGCCGGAGCAGTACTTC.